This T cell receptor beta chain was recorded in a study of OX40 agonist ivuxolimab in advanced cancers. At the level of the study: Enrollees could have had prior anti-PD-1, anti-PD-L1 or anti-CTLA-4 therapy, which roughly 40% had received. Partial responses occurred in Three dose-escalation patients, one with hepatocellular carcinoma and two with cutaneous melanoma.

It was autoimmune disease history or systemic immunosuppression that excluded patients. On cycle 4 day 1 and cycle 7 day 1, as well as at baseline, blood was sampled. Germline CDR1 is MNHEY and CDR2 is SMNVEV (reference sequence). The V gene lost 6 bases and the J gene lost 1 base, with 19 bases spanning the gap. This CDR3 is 18 amino acids long. Method: immunoSEQ multiplex PCR; TCRdb's copy keeps in-frame clones and lacks some. The repertoire holds about 17,000 clones, 87% seen once, with 25% in the top ten. The sequences come from CD4+ or CD8+ T cells sorted from blood, collected in a trial of the OX40 agonist ivuxolimab. The J gene is TRBJ2-6, the V gene TRBV27; tentatively, D is TRBD1 or TRBD2 (5 bases each). The receptor was derived from an adult with an advanced solid tumor such as melanoma, head and neck, liver or kidney cancer. CDR3 in amino acids: CASRKSGSPISGANVLTF. CDR3 nucleotides: TGTGCCAGCAGGAAGTCAGGGAGCCCGATATCTGGGGCCAACGTCCTGACTTTC.